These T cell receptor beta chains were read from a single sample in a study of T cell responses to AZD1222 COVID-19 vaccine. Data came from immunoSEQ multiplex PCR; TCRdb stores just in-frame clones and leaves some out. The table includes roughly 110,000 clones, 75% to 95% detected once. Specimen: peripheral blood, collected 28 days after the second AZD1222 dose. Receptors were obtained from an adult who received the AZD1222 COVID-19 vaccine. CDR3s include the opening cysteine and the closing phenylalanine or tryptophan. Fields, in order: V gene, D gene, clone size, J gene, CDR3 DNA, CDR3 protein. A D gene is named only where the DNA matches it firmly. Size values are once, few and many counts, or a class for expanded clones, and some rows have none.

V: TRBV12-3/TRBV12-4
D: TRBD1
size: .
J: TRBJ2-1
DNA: TGTGCCAGCAGTTTGGCAGGGGGCCTTGAGCAGTTCTTC
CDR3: CASSLAGGLEQFF

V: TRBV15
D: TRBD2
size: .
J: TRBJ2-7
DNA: TGTGCCACCAGCAGAGGGACATCCGGGAGGTCCTACGAGCAGTACTTC
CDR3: CATSRGTSGRSYEQYF

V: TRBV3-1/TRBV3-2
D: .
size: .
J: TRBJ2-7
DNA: TGTGCCAGCAGCCTCCTCAACGAGCAGTACTTC
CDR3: CASSLLNEQYF

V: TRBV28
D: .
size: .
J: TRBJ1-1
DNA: TGTGCCAGCAGTTTAGGGCTATTGAACACTGAAGCTTTCTTT
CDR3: CASSLGLLNTEAFF

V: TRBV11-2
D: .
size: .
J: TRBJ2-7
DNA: TGTGCCAGCACCAGAAGGGGTGAAGAGCAGTACTTC
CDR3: CASTRRGEEQYF

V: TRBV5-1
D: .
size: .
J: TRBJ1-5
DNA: TGCGCCAGCAGTCCGGACACCAATGGTGGAGCCCAGCATTTT
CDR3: CASSPDTNGGAQHF

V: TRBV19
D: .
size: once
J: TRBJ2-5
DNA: TGTGCCAGTAGTCGGAAAGAGACCCAGTACTTC
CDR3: CASSRKETQYF

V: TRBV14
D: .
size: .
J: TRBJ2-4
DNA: TGTGCCAGCAGCCACCAGGGTCTTCAGTACTTC
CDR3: CASSHQGLQYF

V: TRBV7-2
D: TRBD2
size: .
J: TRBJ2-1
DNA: TGTGCCAGCAGCTTAGGGTCTAGCGGGTTCTCCTACAATGAGCAGTTCTTC
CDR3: CASSLGSSGFSYNEQFF

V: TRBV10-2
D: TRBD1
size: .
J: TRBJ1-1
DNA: TGCGCCAGCAGCCGGACGGGACAGGGAAGAGGGTACACTGAAGCTTTCTTT
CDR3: CASSRTGQGRGYTEAFF

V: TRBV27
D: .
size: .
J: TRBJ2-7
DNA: TGTGCCAGCAGTTTACAGGGGCCCCCAGAGGGCGAGCAGTACTTC
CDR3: CASSLQGPPEGEQYF

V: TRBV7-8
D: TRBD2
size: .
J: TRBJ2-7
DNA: TGTGCCAGCAGCCGCCTGACTAGCGGGAGCTTAAACGAGCAGTACTTC
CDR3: CASSRLTSGSLNEQYF

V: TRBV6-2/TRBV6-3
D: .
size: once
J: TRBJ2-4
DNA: TGTGCCAGCAGTTACCTCGGGACGGCCAAAAACATTCAGTACTTC
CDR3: CASSYLGTAKNIQYF

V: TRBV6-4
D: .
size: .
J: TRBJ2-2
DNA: TGTGCCAGCAGTCTGGACCCTACAGGCGCCGGGGAGCTGTTTTTT
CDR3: CASSLDPTGAGELFF

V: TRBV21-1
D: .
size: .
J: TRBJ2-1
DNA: TGTGCCAGCAGGAATCGGGGGGAAGATGAGCAGTTCTTC
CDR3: CASRNRGEDEQFF

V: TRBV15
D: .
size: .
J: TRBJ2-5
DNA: TGTGCCACCAGCAGAGATCCCCCGCGGCTAGCGAGGCGAGAGACCCAGTACTTC
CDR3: CATSRDPPRLARRETQYF

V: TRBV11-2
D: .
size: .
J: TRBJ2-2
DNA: TGTGCCAGCAGCTCAAGTAACACCGGGGAGCTGTTTTTT
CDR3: CASSSSNTGELFF

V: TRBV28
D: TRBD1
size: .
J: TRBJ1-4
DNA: TGTGCCAGCAGTCCCGGGACAGGGATGGTAGAAAAACTGTTTTTT
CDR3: CASSPGTGMVEKLFF

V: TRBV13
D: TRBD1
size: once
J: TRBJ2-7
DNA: TGTGCCAGCAGCTCGGACAGGGGAACCTACGAGCAGTACTTC
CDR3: CASSSDRGTYEQYF

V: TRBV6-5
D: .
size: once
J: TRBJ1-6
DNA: TGTGCCAGCACCTTCGATCGGACTAATACCCTCCACTTT
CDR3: CASTFDRTNTLHF

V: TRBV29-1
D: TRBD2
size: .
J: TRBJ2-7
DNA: TGCAGCGTTGGGCGGGAGGGAGTGCAGTACTTC
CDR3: CSVGREGVQYF

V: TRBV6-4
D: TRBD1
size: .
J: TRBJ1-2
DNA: TGTGCCAGCAGACGGGACAGGGGGGCCTATGGCTACACCTTC
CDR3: CASRRDRGAYGYTF

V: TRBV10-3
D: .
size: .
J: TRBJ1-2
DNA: TGTGCCATCAGTGAGGAGACGGCTGGCTACACCTTC
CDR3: CAISEETAGYTF

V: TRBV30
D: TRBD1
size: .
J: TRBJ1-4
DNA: TGTGCCTGGAGTGTAGAGACAGGGGGAAATGAAAAACTGTTTTTT
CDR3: CAWSVETGGNEKLFF